Listed below are T cell receptor beta chains from one sample, sequenced in a study of memory CD4+ T cells and cytomegalovirus serostatus. Method: immunoSEQ multiplex PCR; TCRdb's copy keeps in-frame clones and lacks some. Of approximately 92,000 clones in the sample, 75% to 85% are singletons; the top ten hold about 3.5%. The sample consisted of memory CD4+ T cells from blood. Receptor source: an adult in good health and CMV-seropositive. Both conserved end residues are part of each CDR3. Each record gives: clone size, J gene, D gene, V gene, CDR3 protein, CDR3 DNA. A D gene is named only where the DNA matches it firmly. Where a row states a size, it is once, few, many or the class of an expanded clone; other rows omit it.

>-|TRBJ1-2|-|TRBV6-1
CASSEDSSYGYTF
TGTGCCAGCAGTGAGGACAGTTCCTATGGCTACACCTTC
>-|TRBJ2-1|-|TRBV7-2
CASSPGVDYNEQFF
TGTGCCAGCAGCCCGGGAGTCGACTACAATGAGCAGTTCTTC
>-|TRBJ2-6|-|TRBV29-1
CSVEGAGANVLTF
TGCAGCGTTGAAGGGGCCGGGGCCAACGTCCTGACTTTC
>few|TRBJ1-5|-|TRBV6-6
CASSYFRDSNQPQHF
TGTGCCAGCAGTTACTTCCGGGACAGCAATCAGCCCCAGCATTTT
>-|TRBJ1-1|-|TRBV18
CASSPGGILNTEAFF
TGTGCCAGCTCACCCGGAGGGATTCTGAACACTGAAGCTTTCTTT
>-|TRBJ2-2|TRBD1|TRBV7-6
CASSSTATGFTGELFF
TGTGCCAGCAGCTCCACCGCGACAGGGTTCACCGGGGAGCTGTTTTTT
>-|TRBJ2-5|-|TRBV18
CASSPALGYQETQYF
TGTGCCAGCTCACCAGCTTTGGGTTACCAAGAGACCCAGTACTTC
>-|TRBJ2-7|-|TRBV5-3
CARSLDRTVYEQYF
TGTGCCAGAAGCTTGGACCGGACTGTCTACGAGCAGTACTTC
>-|TRBJ2-5|-|TRBV5-4
CASSFSGARETQYF
TGTGCCAGCAGCTTTTCGGGGGCGAGGGAGACCCAGTACTTC
>few|TRBJ2-2|-|TRBV7-6
CASTLGLNTGELFF
TGTGCCAGCACCCTCGGCTTAAACACCGGGGAGCTGTTTTTT
>once|TRBJ2-6|-|TRBV28
CASSSGSLANVLTF
TGTGCCAGCAGTTCGGGGTCTCTGGCCAACGTCCTGACTTTC
>-|TRBJ2-7|-|TRBV6-5
CASSEGVISYEQYF
TGTGCCAGCTCTGAAGGGGTCATATCCTACGAGCAGTACTTC
>few|TRBJ1-4|TRBD1|TRBV6-5
CASSYSGTGNEKLFF
TGTGCCAGCAGTTACTCCGGGACAGGGAATGAAAAACTGTTTTTT
>-|TRBJ2-2|-|TRBV5-6
CASSSISRTGELFF
TGTGCCAGCAGCTCCATAAGTCGGACCGGGGAGCTGTTTTTT
>-|TRBJ1-2|TRBD1|TRBV6-5
CASRGTDRSHGYTF
TGTGCCAGCAGGGGGACAGATCGAAGCCATGGCTACACCTTC
>-|TRBJ2-1|-|TRBV7-2
CASSLRRGNEQFF
TGTGCCAGCAGCTTGCGACGGGGCAATGAGCAGTTCTTC
>-|TRBJ1-1|-|TRBV19
CASSILWTENTEAFF
TGTGCCAGTAGTATCCTATGGACGGAGAACACTGAAGCTTTCTTT
>-|TRBJ1-1|TRBD1|TRBV11-3
CASSTTGGTEAFF
TGTGCCAGCAGCACCACAGGGGGCACTGAAGCTTTCTTT
>-|TRBJ1-3|-|TRBV15
CATSRDSGTGNTIYF
TGTGCCACCAGCAGAGATTCGGGGACTGGAAACACCATATATTTT
>-|TRBJ1-2|TRBD1|TRBV6-5
CASSYGTGGGYGYTF
TGTGCCAGCAGTTACGGGACAGGGGGCGGCTATGGCTACACCTTC
>-|TRBJ2-1|TRBD2|TRBV29-1
CSEQASGASYNEQFF
TGCAGCGAGCAGGCTAGCGGGGCCTCCTACAATGAGCAGTTCTTC
>-|TRBJ2-7|TRBD1|TRBV5-4
CASSRDRGFYEQYF
TGTGCCAGCAGCCGGGACAGGGGTTTCTACGAGCAGTACTTC
>-|TRBJ2-1|-|TRBV7-2
CASRPSGTPYNEQFF
TGTGCCAGCAGACCCTCCGGGACACCTTACAATGAGCAGTTCTTC
>-|TRBJ1-2|TRBD1|TRBV7-8
CASSFGTGNNYGYTF
TGTGCCAGCAGCTTCGGGACAGGGAATAACTATGGCTACACCTTC
>-|TRBJ2-1|-|TRBV4-1
CASSLRTIGSSYNEQFF
TGCGCCAGCAGCCTCCGGACCATCGGAAGCTCCTACAATGAGCAGTTCTTC
>-|TRBJ1-1|TRBD1|TRBV29-1
CSVDQGGTEAFF
TGCAGCGTTGATCAGGGGGGCACTGAAGCTTTCTTT
>-|TRBJ1-2|TRBD1|TRBV6-5
CASRSPGQGTYGYTF
TGTGCCAGCAGATCCCCGGGACAGGGGACCTATGGCTACACCTTC
>-|TRBJ2-7|-|TRBV6-6
CASAQGGDEQYF
TGTGCCAGCGCGCAGGGGGGTGACGAGCAGTACTTC
>-|TRBJ2-1|TRBD2|TRBV7-9
CASSLAYPSGSNEQFF
TGTGCCAGCAGCTTAGCATACCCTAGCGGGAGCAATGAGCAGTTCTTC
>-|TRBJ1-1|-|TRBV15
CATSRDKVWAEAFF
TGTGCCACCAGCAGAGATAAGGTATGGGCTGAAGCTTTCTTT
>few|TRBJ1-1|TRBD1|TRBV5-1
CASSLGPGGENTEAFF
TGCGCCAGCAGCTTGGGCCCAGGGGGCGAGAACACTGAAGCTTTCTTT
>few|TRBJ1-5|TRBD1|TRBV25-1
CASSKQGADQPQHF
TGTGCCAGCAGCAAACAGGGGGCAGATCAGCCCCAGCATTTT
>-|TRBJ2-1|-|TRBV19
CASSGGSDYNEQFF
TGTGCCAGCTCAGGGGGGAGTGACTACAATGAGCAGTTCTTC
>-|TRBJ1-2|-|TRBV28
CASSITGDYGYTF
TGTGCCAGCAGCATCACAGGAGACTATGGCTACACCTTC
>-|TRBJ2-5|-|TRBV5-5
CASSLGHNEETQYF
TGTGCCAGCAGCTTGGGTCACAACGAAGAGACCCAGTACTTC
>once|TRBJ2-2|TRBD1|TRBV10-3
CAIRSTGGTGELFF
TGTGCCATCAGATCGACAGGGGGCACCGGGGAGCTGTTTTTT
>-|TRBJ2-1|TRBD2|TRBV23-1
CASNPCLAGVWSYNEQFF
TGCGCCAGCAACCCGTGTCTAGCGGGAGTCTGGTCCTACAATGAGCAGTTCTTC
>once|TRBJ1-2|-|TRBV2
CASLRGTDGYTF
TGTGCCAGCCTTAGAGGGACCGATGGCTACACCTTC
>-|TRBJ2-3|TRBD1|TRBV5-6
CASSLMGQGGTGTDTQYF
TGTGCCAGCAGCCTGATGGGACAGGGAGGCACTGGCACAGATACGCAGTATTTT
>-|TRBJ1-6|-|TRBV2
CASGRTPAF
TGTGCCAGCGGACGGACCCCGGCCTTT
>-|TRBJ2-5|-|TRBV2
CASKKTGRVETQYF
TGTGCCAGCAAAAAAACAGGGAGGGTAGAGACCCAGTACTTC
>-|TRBJ2-3|-|TRBV5-6
CASSSGRITDTQYF
TGTGCCAGCAGCTCCGGACGCATCACAGATACGCAGTATTTT
>-|TRBJ1-1|-|TRBV19
CASSISLNTEAFF
TGTGCCAGTAGTATATCCTTGAACACTGAAGCTTTCTTT
>once|TRBJ2-7|-|TRBV28
CASRLRVPGAYEQYF
TGTGCCAGCAGACTACGCGTACCTGGGGCCTACGAGCAGTACTTC
>-|TRBJ2-7|-|TRBV2
CASSESYSYEQYF
TGTGCCAGCAGTGAGTCCTACTCCTACGAGCAGTACTTC
>-|TRBJ2-3|TRBD2|TRBV5-1
CASRRESGTDTQYF
TGCGCCAGCAGGCGGGAGAGCGGCACAGATACGCAGTATTTT
>-|TRBJ1-2|-|TRBV29-1
CSAGGDRLYGYTF
TGCAGCGCCGGGGGGGATCGCCTCTATGGCTACACCTTC
>-|TRBJ2-1|TRBD2|TRBV18
CASSPPSGSGREQFF
TGTGCCAGCTCACCACCTAGCGGGAGTGGAAGGGAGCAGTTCTTC
>once|TRBJ1-5|-|TRBV6-1
CASSGDPNQPQHF
TGTGCCAGCAGTGGAGACCCTAATCAGCCCCAGCATTTT
>-|TRBJ2-7|-|TRBV6-1
CASSESGGGDYEQYF
TGTGCCAGCAGTGAAAGTGGGGGGGGCGACTACGAGCAGTACTTC
>-|TRBJ1-5|TRBD1|TRBV6-6
CASSHRGSRPQHF
TGTGCCAGCAGCCACAGGGGAAGTCGGCCCCAGCATTTT
>-|TRBJ1-4|TRBD1|TRBV5-4
CASSRQGANEKLFF
TGTGCCAGCAGCCGACAGGGAGCTAATGAAAAACTGTTTTTT
>-|TRBJ2-1|TRBD2|TRBV5-1
CASSFAREIPILNEQFF
TGCGCCAGCAGCTTCGCGCGGGAGATTCCCATTTTGAATGAGCAGTTCTTC
>-|TRBJ2-5|TRBD1|TRBV11-3
CARMAGTGKETQYF
TGTGCCAGAATGGCCGGGACAGGGAAAGAGACCCAGTACTTC
>-|TRBJ2-1|TRBD1|TRBV5-4
CASSPGTGGSNEQFF
TGTGCCAGCAGCCCCGGGACAGGGGGTAGCAATGAGCAGTTCTTC